This TCR beta chain was identified in a study of PD-1 blockade in classical Hodgkin lymphoma. Study overall: Nivolumab was administered to patients intravenously at 3 mg/kg every 2 weeks.

Note on this clone: Antigen: not known.

Each patient relapsed following autologous stem cell transplantation, and prior brentuximab vedotin exposure differed. CDR1 SGHRS and CDR2 YFSETQ come from the germline V gene. This CDR3 comprises 16 residues. The ends were cut back, 4 bases at V and 3 bases at J, with 20 bases in the middle. Assay used: immunoSEQ multiplex PCR; TCRdb lists only in-frame clones, some missing. The sample lists about 21,000 clones; under 70% were seen once. Study outcomes and limitations: Newly diagnosed patients reportedly trailed healthy donors in baseline TCR diversity. Exclusion covered patients beginning nivolumab under 1 year post-ASCT.

The source is a human donor with classical Hodgkin lymphoma. The sequencing here drew on peripheral blood mononuclear cells (PBMCs), taken at baseline. The J gene is TRBJ2-7, the V gene TRBV5-1; D is perhaps TRBD2 (7 bases). CDR3 DNA sequence: TGCGCCAGCAGCCATAGGGGGGGCGCCGGTGACTACGAGCAGTACTTC. This codes for CASSHRGGAGDYEQYF.